The clone carrying this T cell receptor beta chain has only a few counts. These data come from a study of T cell repertoires in cytomegalovirus infection. TCRdb itself ran the reads through MiXCR, one entry per CDR3 protein. This table holds around 350,000 distinct CDR3 sequences, around 18% found once. The V end was cut by 8 bases, the J end by 3 bases, with 13 bases between. The CDR3 totals 14 residues. Germline V gene sequence: CDR1 MDHEN, CDR2 SYDVKM. The rearrangement joins TRBV28 to TRBJ2-2; the D gene is possibly TRBD2 (7 bases). This TCR derives from a human donor in good health (CMV status not recorded). Some clones in this sample may be carry-over from other donors' samples. The specimen sequenced was PBMCs. The chain's CDR3 is CASGWGGYTGELFF. The CDR3 DNA follows: TGTGCCAGCGGGTGGGGGGGCTACACCGGGGAGCTGTTTTTT.